This T cell receptor (beta chain) was sequenced in a study of blood T cell repertoires in COVID-19 (dated by TCRdb to between 2020 and 2021). Regarding the research as a whole: The collaborator samples originated in the United States, Italy and Spain and spanned the acute and convalescent phases of COVID-19. The material from the prospective study consisted of cDNA or gDNA derived from T cells, B-cell-depleted T cells, or PBMCs. Subjects who had been exposed to COVID-19, were actively infected with it, or had recovered from it provided the deeply sampled blood TCRbeta repertoires that made up the dataset. The repertoires were released in a freely available public database intended as a resource for research on the immune response to SARS-CoV-2. Samples came from the ongoing ImmuneRACE study (first 160 participants) plus 1,254 subjects from 6 global collaborators. Sample metadata almost always included a de-identified subject ID, COVID-19 status, age in years and sex. Where available, HLA class I and class II types were obtained from metadata supplied by the sample provider rather than from assay-based typing. The paper's findings and limits, for the study overall: Clinical and demographic metadata were provided uncurated, with the amount varying by source and participant.

On this clone: Its antigen is still unknown. No quality values exist for individual bases; no much larger clone is one base distant.

TCRbeta CDR3 regions were amplified from genomic DNA by means of the immunoSEQ Assay, a bias-controlled multiplex PCR. Turning to the authors' computational methods: Nucleated cell counts per sample were estimated from amplification of reference gene primers within the assay. To quantify the absolute abundance of each unique TCRbeta CDR3 rearrangement, sequence reads were collapsed and filtered. Productive Simpson clonality was computed per sample as the square root of Simpson's diversity index over productive rearrangements. In TCRdb, the immuneACCESS table is reduced to in-frame sequences with V and J assigned. These tables do not hold every clone; where another copy was compared, an unresolved V gene accounts for under half, and the others remain unexplained. Clone size and V and J calls were adopted from that table, with D and trimming inferred from the DNA. Recorded for this sample are 90,000 to 100,000 clones; around 89% of them occurred a single time. Roughly 2.5% of the sample is taken by the ten largest.

One collaborating source in Seattle enrolled patients while the patients were actively infected and followed the patients over time throughout the course of disease. Whole blood was collected in K2EDTA tubes by collaborating institutions according to the institutions' own protocols. For TCRbeta analysis, collaborator samples were shipped as frozen whole blood, as isolated PBMCs, or as DNA extracted from either sample type. The sequence derives from a middle-aged man with COVID-19, enrolled during active disease. Sequencing was done on a sample of peripheral blood.

The DNA is as follows: TGTGCCAGCAGGCCAAACGTGGGGGTAGGGGGCATTCAGTACTTC. Translated, it gives CASRPNVGVGGIQYF. The sequence links TRBV11-1 to TRBJ2-4; a tentative D call is TRBD1 (6 bases match). Looking up the germline V gene (reference sequence) yields CDR1 SGHAT and CDR2 FQDESV. The CDR3 runs 15 residues from the cysteine to the phenylalanine. Only the CDR3 part of the read is kept: 45 bases, read in frame from the first base. The V end loses 6 bases and the J end loses 9 bases, and a stretch of 21 bases separates them. Reference TRBV11-1 and TRBJ2-4 proteins supply the regions before and after the CDR3; the full variable domain is: EAEVAQSPRYKITEKSQAVAFWCDPISGHATLYWYRQILGQGPELLVQFQDESVVDDSQLPKDRFSAERLKGVDSTLKIQPAELGDSAMYLCASRPNVGVGGIQYFGAGTRLSVL.